A selection of T cell receptor beta chains follows, all from one sample in a study of T cell repertoires in cytomegalovirus infection. TCRdb passed the reads through MiXCR, listing each CDR3 protein once. The table has about 890,000 distinct CDR3 sequences, 25% to 40% seen once. No antigen has been identified for these receptors. The sequences come from cultured CD8+ T cells from PBMCs, collected from culture after CMV antigen stimulation. Every receptor here comes from a human donor in good health (CMV status not recorded). Some clones in this sample may be carry-over from other donors' samples. The CDR3 runs from the conserved cysteine through the conserved F or W. D genes are given only for firm matches. The size entry is marked missing in some rows and otherwise reads once, few, many or a size class.

D,V,J,length,size,DNA,CDR3
NA,TRBV19,TRBJ2-1,15,few,TGTGCCAGCGCCGAACAGTTCACGGGCTACAATGAGCAGTTCTTC,CASAEQFTGYNEQFF
NA,TRBV29-1,TRBJ2-3,15,NA,TGCAGCGTTGAAGGTGTAGGTTGGACACAAGATACGCAGTATTTT,CSVEGVGWTQDTQYF
NA,TRBV27,TRBJ2-1,16,NA,TGTGCCAGCAGTTTATCGCGGCAGGGCTCCTACAATGAGCAGTTCTTC,CASSLSRQGSYNEQFF
NA,TRBV7-6,TRBJ1-2,14,few,TGTGCCAGCAGCTCCGGTGGAGGGGACTATGGCTACACCTTC,CASSSGGGDYGYTF
NA,TRBV7-8,TRBJ2-1,15,many,TGTGCCAGCAGCTCCCCTATGGGACGTACAGCTGAGCAGTTCTTC,CASSSPMGRTAEQFF
NA,TRBV4-1,TRBJ2-7,14,few,TGCGCCAGCAGCCAGCGGGACGGATCCTACGAGCAGTACTTC,CASSQRDGSYEQYF
NA,TRBV7-2,TRBJ1-5,15,many,TGTGCCAGCAGCTCCTCACAGGGAACGAATCAGCCCCAGCATTTT,CASSSSQGTNQPQHF
NA,TRBV12-3/TRBV12-4,TRBJ1-1,12,NA,TGTGCCAGCACCAACTACCACTCCGAAGCTTTCTTT,CASTNYHSEAFF
TRBD1,TRBV29-1,TRBJ1-2,16,NA,TGCAGCGTTGAAGCCAGTTCCTACAGGGGGCCTGGAGGCTACACCTTC,CSVEASSYRGPGGYTF
TRBD1,TRBV7-6,TRBJ2-7,17,few,TGTGCCAGCAGCTTGGCGGGTTGGACAGGGGTGCCCTACGAGCAGTACTTC,CASSLAGWTGVPYEQYF
NA,TRBV12-3/TRBV12-4,TRBJ2-1,15,NA,TGTGCCAGCAGTTTAGCGCTATCATCGGGCAATGAGCAGTTCTTC,CASSLALSSGNEQFF
NA,TRBV6-5,TRBJ1-5,13,NA,TGTGCCAGCAGATTCAGGCGCAATCAGCCCCAGCATTTT,CASRFRRNQPQHF
NA,TRBV5-4,TRBJ2-1,14,few,TGTGCCAGCTACAAGGGCGCCGGCGTCAATGAGCAGTTCTTC,CASYKGAGVNEQFF
TRBD1,TRBV4-1,TRBJ2-1,17,NA,TGCGCCAGCAGCTCATCCGGGACAGACCGAAGGGACAATGAGCAGTTCTTC,CASSSSGTDRRDNEQFF
NA,TRBV6-5,TRBJ1-2,16,few,TGTGCCAGCAGTTACGATGAGGGGACAACGAACTATGGCTACACCTTC,CASSYDEGTTNYGYTF
NA,TRBV12-3/TRBV12-4,TRBJ1-2,14,NA,TGTGCCAGCAGCATCAGAACAGGGCCCTATGGCTACACCTTC,CASSIRTGPYGYTF
TRBD1,TRBV7-8,TRBJ1-1,15,many,TGTGCCAGCAGCCCGAGGACAGGGGTTAACACTGAAGCTTTCTTT,CASSPRTGVNTEAFF
TRBD1,TRBV27,TRBJ1-4,16,few,TGTGCCAGCAGTTTATTTGGACAGGGCTCTAATGAAAAACTGTTTTTT,CASSLFGQGSNEKLFF
NA,TRBV19,TRBJ1-1,14,few,TGTGCCAGTAGTATTCAGGGAAAAGGCACTGAAGCTTTCTTT,CASSIQGKGTEAFF
TRBD2,TRBV28,TRBJ2-3,15,NA,TGTGCCAGCAACGGGGCCCGGCGGGGGGGGGATACGCAGTATTTT,CASNGARRGGDTQYF
TRBD1,TRBV12-5,TRBJ1-1,12,NA,TGTGCTACCAGGGGGGGATCCACTGAAGCTTTCTTT,CATRGGSTEAFF
TRBD2,TRBV7-2,TRBJ2-1,21,NA,TGTGCCAGCAGCTTAGCTTGGTTGGGGACTAGCGGGGCCAGCTCCTACAATGAGCAGTTCTTC,CASSLAWLGTSGASSYNEQFF
TRBD2,TRBV4-2,TRBJ2-5,17,few,TGTGCCAGCAGCCCCCATGGTGGCGGGGGGGGGAGAGAGACCCAGTACTTC,CASSPHGGGGGRETQYF
NA,TRBV11-2,TRBJ2-2,16,many,TGTGCCAGCAGCTTAAATCGTTGGGTTGCGTCGGGGGAGCTGTTTTTT,CASSLNRWVASGELFF
NA,TRBV7-9,TRBJ2-5,14,few,TGTGCCAGCAGCCCGCTCGTGGAGGGAGAGACCCAGTACTTC,CASSPLVEGETQYF
TRBD2,TRBV6-5,TRBJ2-3,16,NA,TGTGCCAGCAGTTACGCGGGGGGCCCTAGCACAGATACGCAGTATTTT,CASSYAGGPSTDTQYF
NA,TRBV6-5,TRBJ1-1,13,NA,TGTGCCAGCACTACAGGACCGGACACTGAAGCTTTCTTT,CASTTGPDTEAFF
NA,TRBV12-3/TRBV12-4,TRBJ1-1,15,few,TGTGCCAGCAGTTTTATAAGAGGGAAGAACACTGAAGCTTTCTTT,CASSFIRGKNTEAFF
TRBD1,TRBV27,TRBJ1-2,13,few,TGTGCCAGCAACTCACAGGGGGCAGGTGGCTACACCTTC,CASNSQGAGGYTF
NA,TRBV7-9,TRBJ2-5,12,few,TGTGCCAGCAGCAGAGGAGTGGAGACCCAGTACTTC,CASSRGVETQYF
NA,TRBV7-6,TRBJ2-5,16,NA,TGTGCCAGTATCAGCGATTCCGGGGGTCGTTTTGAGACCCAGTACTTC,CASISDSGGRFETQYF
NA,TRBV4-1,TRBJ2-7,13,NA,TGCGCCAGCAGCCTTCTTGGACAGTACGAGCAGTACTTC,CASSLLGQYEQYF
NA,TRBV27,TRBJ2-7,16,few,TGTGCCAGCACCGTGATCCGGGACGCCGGCTCCTACGAGCAGTACTTC,CASTVIRDAGSYEQYF
TRBD2,TRBV9,TRBJ2-1,16,few,TGTGCCAGCAGCGTAGCTGGCCTAGCGGGGAGGGATGAGCAGTTCTTC,CASSVAGLAGRDEQFF
NA,TRBV4-1,TRBJ1-5,14,NA,TGCGCCAGCAGCCAAGAGGGCAGGGCGGGTCCCCAGCATTTT,CASSQEGRAGPQHF
TRBD2,TRBV6-6,TRBJ2-5,18,NA,TGTGCCAGCAGTTATTCGAGCGGGGGGGGGCCGTTCGGGGAGACCCAGTACTTC,CASSYSSGGGPFGETQYF
NA,TRBV12-5,TRBJ1-6,17,few,TGTGCTAGTGGTTTCTATGCAGGGTTTCCCCCCAATTCACCCCTCCACTTT,CASGFYAGFPPNSPLHF
TRBD2,TRBV24-1,TRBJ2-1,19,few,TGTGCCACCAGTCCATCTACTTGGACTAGCGGGGGGGCTAGGGATGAGCAGTTCTTC,CATSPSTWTSGGARDEQFF
NA,TRBV19,TRBJ2-1,12,once,TGTGCCAGTAGTATGTCACACAATGAGCAGTTCTTC,CASSMSHNEQFF
NA,TRBV6-1,TRBJ1-6,11,few,TGTGCCAGCAGTCTCCAGACACCCCTCCACTTT,CASSLQTPLHF
NA,TRBV12-5,TRBJ1-1,12,NA,TGTGCTAGTGTCTCCCGGGGCACTGAAGCTTTCTTT,CASVSRGTEAFF
NA,TRBV11-2,TRBJ2-1,16,once,TGTGCCAGCAGCTTCGGACTAGTCGGGGACAGCAATGAGCAGTTCTTC,CASSFGLVGDSNEQFF
NA,TRBV7-9,TRBJ2-5,15,once,TGTGCCAGCAGCTTGCGGGGACGCATCGAAGAGACCCAGTACTTC,CASSLRGRIEETQYF
NA,TRBV10-2,TRBJ2-5,14,NA,TGCGCCAGCTCGAGGACTACGTACCAAGAGACCCAGTACTTC,CASSRTTYQETQYF
NA,TRBV5-1,TRBJ1-5,13,NA,TGCGCCAGCAGCTCCGCATCGGGACAGCCCCAGCATTTT,CASSSASGQPQHF
TRBD2,TRBV7-9,TRBJ2-1,15,many,TGTGCCAGCAGCTTTCGACTAGCCCCCGGCAATGAGCAGTTCTTC,CASSFRLAPGNEQFF
NA,TRBV7-2,TRBJ1-5,17,many,TGTGCCAGCAGCGGAGAGGGAATTGAGGGGTACAATCAGCCCCAGCATTTT,CASSGEGIEGYNQPQHF
NA,TRBV3-1,TRBJ2-2,17,NA,TGTGCCAGCAGCCAAGGCTTCGCTTTGGGGAACACCGGGGAGCTGTTTTTT,CASSQGFALGNTGELFF
TRBD1,TRBV27,TRBJ1-2,15,few,TGTGCCAGCAGTTTATCGTCAGGGGGCGGGGGTGGCTACACCTTC,CASSLSSGGGGGYTF
TRBD2,TRBV27,TRBJ2-3,16,NA,TGTGCCAGCAGTTCCCCCGGGGGGACGGGACGAGATACGCAGTATTTT,CASSSPGGTGRDTQYF
TRBD1,TRBV7-2,TRBJ1-5,16,many,TGTGCCAGCAGCCGTAGGGGGCCCTCCAGCAATCAGCCCCAGCATTTT,CASSRRGPSSNQPQHF
NA,TRBV12-5,TRBJ1-1,13,NA,TGTGCTAGTGTGGAGGGCCTGAACACTGAAGCTTTCTTT,CASVEGLNTEAFF
NA,TRBV27,TRBJ1-5,14,few,TGTGCCAAACAATCTACACATTGCAATCAGCCCCAGCATTTT,CAKQSTHCNQPQHF
NA,TRBV7-3,TRBJ2-1,15,NA,TGTGCCAGCAGCTTTGGCGGGATCGGGTACAATGAGCAGTTCTTC,CASSFGGIGYNEQFF
NA,TRBV19,TRBJ1-3,12,NA,TGTGCCAGTATCTCAGGAATCTACACCATATATTTT,CASISGIYTIYF
NA,TRBV2,TRBJ1-2,13,NA,TGTGCCAGCGGTGGGGAGGAGGGCTATGGCTACACCTTC,CASGGEEGYGYTF
TRBD1,TRBV2,TRBJ2-2,15,NA,TGTGCCAGCATGGTCGACAGGGGGAGAACCGGGGAGCTGTTTTTT,CASMVDRGRTGELFF